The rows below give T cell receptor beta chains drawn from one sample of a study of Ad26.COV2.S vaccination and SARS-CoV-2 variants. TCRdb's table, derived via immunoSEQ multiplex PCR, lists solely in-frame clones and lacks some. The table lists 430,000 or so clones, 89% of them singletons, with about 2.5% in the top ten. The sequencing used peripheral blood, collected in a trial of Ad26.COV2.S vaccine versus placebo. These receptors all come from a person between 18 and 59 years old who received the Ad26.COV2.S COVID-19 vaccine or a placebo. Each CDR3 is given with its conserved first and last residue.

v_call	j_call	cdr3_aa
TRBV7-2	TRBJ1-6	CASSLSSSGTGQSPLHF
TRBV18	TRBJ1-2	CASSLSGLEGYGYTF
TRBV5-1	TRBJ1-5	CASSRSRGQPQHF
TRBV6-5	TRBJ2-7	CASSYSPSYYEQYF
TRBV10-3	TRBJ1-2	CAISELARVNYGYTF
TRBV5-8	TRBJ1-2	CASSLMTVYGYTF
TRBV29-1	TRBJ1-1	CSVVLGGAFF
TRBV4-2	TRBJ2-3	CASSDLSDTQYF
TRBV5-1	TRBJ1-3	CASSLGGRNTIYF
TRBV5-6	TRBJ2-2	CASSLGPHLNTGELFF
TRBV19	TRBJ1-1	CASSPPRGWGTEAFF
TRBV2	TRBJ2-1	CASRTNHEQFF
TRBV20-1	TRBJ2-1	CSASVQRGGSLAEQFF
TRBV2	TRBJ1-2	CASSGDRGNGYTF
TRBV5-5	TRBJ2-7	CASSSTRTGGDEQYF
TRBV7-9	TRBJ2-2	CASSAGQERELFF
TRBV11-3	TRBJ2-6	CASSLDLVTGASGANVLTF
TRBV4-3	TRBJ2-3	CASSQIATDTQYF
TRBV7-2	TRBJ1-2	CASSLDINYGYTF
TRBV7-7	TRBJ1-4	CASSGEWYWKLFF
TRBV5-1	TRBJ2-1	CASSLDQGSGPHNEQFF
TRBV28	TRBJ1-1	CASSRTLNTEAFF
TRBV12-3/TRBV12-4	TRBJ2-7	CASSSGPYEQYF
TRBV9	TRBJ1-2	CASSPAGGVIYGYTF
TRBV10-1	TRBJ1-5	CASSDDRGPRNQPQHF
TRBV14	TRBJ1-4	CASSPVTRNEKLFF
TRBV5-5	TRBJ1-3	CASSLIGGFQTGNTIYF
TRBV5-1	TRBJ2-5	CASSLDRGEETQYF
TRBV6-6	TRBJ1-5	CASSRGQNQPQHF
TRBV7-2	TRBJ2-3	CASSLAGLGTDTQYF
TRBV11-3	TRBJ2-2	CASSSSRTGALSGELFF
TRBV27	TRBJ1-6	CASSRDRGYSPLHF
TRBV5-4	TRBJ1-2	CASSFDPSSGYTF
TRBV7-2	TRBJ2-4	CASSVTGEIAKNIQYF
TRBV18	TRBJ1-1	CASSPGQGAFF
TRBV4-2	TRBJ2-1	CASSQDRWTYNEQFF
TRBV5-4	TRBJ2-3	CASSKEGPTDTQYF
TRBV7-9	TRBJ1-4	CASSPGQGLYREKLFF
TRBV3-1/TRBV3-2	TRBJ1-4	CASSPFGQDGEKLFF
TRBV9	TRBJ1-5	CASSVWEGQPQHF
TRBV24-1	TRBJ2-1	CATSEQGQSSYNEQFF